One and the same sample provided the 16 T cell receptor beta chains below, sequenced in a study of tumor and adjacent non-tumor tissue in lung cancer. TCRbeta libraries were built with three rounds of nested PCR, modified from ARM-PCR. One entry per CDR3 protein results from TCRdb running MiXCR on the multiplex PCR reads. This sample yields about 68,000 distinct CDR3 sequences, of which roughly three fifths are seen a single time; around 21% belongs to the top ten. No cell sorting was done before RNA was extracted from the tissue. Source material: lung tumor tissue. The receptors originated from a man aged 50-60 years with non-small cell lung cancer.

Many counts were recorded for this clonotype. The chain joins TRBV10-3 to TRBJ2-3, with D perhaps matching TRBD2 (5 bases). The CDR3 sequence is 15 residues long. Germline CDR1 reads ENHRY; CDR2 reads SYGVKD. Between the trimmed V and J ends, which lost 5 bases and 3 bases, there was a span of 15 bases. This chain's CDR3 is CAISPPPSTTDTQYF. CDR3 coding DNA: TGTGCCATCAGTCCCCCCCCTAGCACGACAGATACGCAGTATTTT.

This clonotype was seen more than once but under ten times. This chain links TRBV4-2 with TRBJ2-1; 8 bases line up with TRBD2. In germline, CDR1 is LGHNA, CDR2 YNFKEQ. CDR3 length: 15 amino acids. V gave up 1 base and J gave up 6 bases; unmatched junction bases: 5. CDR3 bases: TGTGCCAGCAGCCAAGGGGTAGCGGGACCCAATGAGCAGTTCTTC. As protein: CASSQGVAGPNEQFF.

With regard to this clonotype: One end of the junction varies from germline; a read error may be responsible. The CDR3 loop reads CASIQERGESQYF. The CDR3 DNA sequence: TGCGCCAGCATCCAAGAGCGTGGGGAGTCCCAGTACTTT. J is TRBJ2-5 and V is TRBV4-1; weak D call: TRBD2 (5 bases). CDR1 is MGHRA, CDR2 YSYEKL, per germline. The CDR3 totals 13 residues.

The chain couples TRBV5-6 to TRBJ1-1, with TRBD1 matching 7 bases. The J segment lost 10 bases and the V segment lost 2 bases, leaving 20 bases of the junction unmatched. The CDR3 has 17 residues. Per the germline V gene, CDR1 is SGHDT and CDR2 is YYEEEE. Here the CDR3 reads CASSLENVKRGRTRAFF. CDR3 bases: TGTGCCAGCAGCTTAGAAAATGTTAAGAGGGGGCGTACTAGAGCTTTCTTT.

A remark on this clonotype: Relative to the germline gene, one junction end is altered; a read error may explain this. This chain links TRBV11-2 with TRBJ2-4, with TRBD2 identical over 7 bases. The CDR3 covers 16 residues. The germline gives CDR1 SGHAT, CDR2 FQNNGV. CDR3 nucleotide sequence: TGTGCCAGCACGGCTCAGCTAGCGGCCTCCAAAGACATTCAGTACTTC. Translation: CASTAQLAASKDIQYF.

The rearrangement uses TRBV6-6 and TRBJ2-7, with unresolved D. Germline-derived CDR1 and CDR2 are MNHNY and SVGAGI (reference sequence). This CDR3 has 16 residues. Trimming took off 6 bases at V and 2 bases at J, with 20 bases between the two ends. CDR3 DNA: TGTGCCAGCAGATACACATTACTGGCCCCTACCTACGAGCAGTACTTC. Protein product: CASRYTLLAPTYEQYF.

About this clonotype: The final CDR3 position lacks the conserved phenylalanine or tryptophan, pointing to a likely read error. Here the CDR3 reads CASRETGGLNQPQHV. CDR3 nucleotide sequence: TGTGCAAGCAGGGAGACAGGGGGTCTCAATCAGCCCCAGCATGTT. This chain joins TRBV6-5 and TRBJ1-5; 9 nucleotides match TRBD1. CDR1 and CDR2 from the germline V gene are MNHEY and SVGAGI. CDR3 length equals 15 residues.

The rearrangement joins TRBV11-2 to TRBJ2-3, with D possibly TRBD1 on 6 matching bases. CDR1 is SGHAT and CDR2 is FQNNGV in the germline V gene. The V gene lost 1 base and the J gene lost 14 bases, with 25 bases spanning the gap. The CDR3 is made up of 16 amino acids. The CDR3 nucleotides read TGTGCCAGCAGCTTAGGGGGGCTATCTAGCACAGATATGCGGTATTTT. Protein sequence: CASSLGGLSSTDMRYF.

As to this clonotype: One end of the junction fails to match germline, which may point to a read error. V is TRBV10-2 and J is TRBJ2-2; TRBD2 is a possible D gene (6 bases). This CDR3 spans 16 amino acids. Germline assignment: CDR1 WSHSY and CDR2 SAAADI. The CDR3 DNA follows: TGCGCTATCAGCCCCGCGGGGATGGCCAACATCGGGGAGCTGTTTTTT. Its protein product is CAISPAGMANIGELFF.

This clonotype was counted a few times. This chain links TRBV19 with TRBJ1-3; unclear D gene. V was trimmed by 3 bases and J by 0 bases, leaving 18 bases between them. The germline gives CDR1 LNHDA, CDR2 SQIVND (reference sequence). The CDR3 runs 18 residues. The CDR3 is CASSMGPRPTPSGNTIYF. The CDR3 nucleotides are TGTGCCAGTAGTATGGGTCCGAGACCGACACCCTCTGGAAACACCATATATTTT.

This clonotype was found many times. The chain links TRBV20-1 to TRBJ1-6; D gene unclear. Looked up from germline, CDR1 is DFQATT and CDR2 is SNEGSKA (reference sequence). V was clipped by 0 bases and J by 0 bases, with 12 bases between them. The CDR3 is 17 amino acids. The CDR3 region is CSARDRTMSSYNSPLHF. In nucleotides, the CDR3 is TGCAGTGCTAGAGACCGGACGATGAGCTCCTATAATTCACCCCTCCACTTT.

V gene TRBV20-1 combines with J gene TRBJ2-7, with D unresolved. This CDR3 region has 13 residues. Germline V gives CDR1 DFQATT, CDR2 SNEGSKA (reference sequence). Trimming took 8 bases from V and 1 from J, leaving 15 bases between them. CDR3 bases: TGCAGTATGTTCGGACCAGGTTCCTACGAGCAGTACTTC. This codes for CSMFGPGSYEQYF.

With regard to this clonotype: Germline and junction disagree at one end, which may indicate a read error. The chain uses TRBV29-1 and TRBJ2-7; 8 nucleotides agree with TRBD1. CDR3 length: 14 residues. Germline CDR1 is SQVTM and CDR2 is ANQGSEA. CDR3 bases: TGCAGCGTAGTTACCGGGACAGGTTTCAACGAGCAGTGCTTC. It encodes CSVVTGTGFNEQCF.

In regard to this clonotype: As the CDR3 is not closed by the conserved phenylalanine or tryptophan, this likely results from a read error. The limits of the CDR3 on the DNA are not certain, so only TCRdb's listed CDR3 is given. The chain couples TRBV11-2 to TRBJ1-6; TRBD1, the D gene given by the table, was not confirmed from the DNA. Ends included, the CDR3 has 16 residues. Germline V CDR1 and CDR2: SGHAT, FQNNGV. The CDR3 is CASSLSGHNYNSPFHL.

By share of the sample, this clonotype is medium-sized. Written as DNA, the CDR3 is TGTGCCATCAGTGAGCGACGGCGTTTGGCTGAAGCTTTCTTT. Translating gives CAISERRRLAEAFF. The chain links TRBV10-3 to TRBJ1-1; unclear D gene. Germline V gene data show CDR1 as ENHRY and CDR2 as SYGVKD. Trimming took off 2 bases at V and 6 bases at J, with 13 bases between the two ends. This CDR3 spans 14 amino acids.

A remark on this clonotype: Sequence at one end of the junction differs from germline and may be a read error. The chain joins TRBV6-1 to TRBJ2-7; D gene ambiguous. This CDR3 is built from 16 residues. Germline assignment: CDR1 MNHNS and CDR2 SASEGT. Written as DNA, the CDR3 is TGTGCCAGCACCCGGCGCGGCAGCGCTCTCTCCTACGAGCAGTATTTC. Amino acid sequence: CASTRRGSALSYEQYF.